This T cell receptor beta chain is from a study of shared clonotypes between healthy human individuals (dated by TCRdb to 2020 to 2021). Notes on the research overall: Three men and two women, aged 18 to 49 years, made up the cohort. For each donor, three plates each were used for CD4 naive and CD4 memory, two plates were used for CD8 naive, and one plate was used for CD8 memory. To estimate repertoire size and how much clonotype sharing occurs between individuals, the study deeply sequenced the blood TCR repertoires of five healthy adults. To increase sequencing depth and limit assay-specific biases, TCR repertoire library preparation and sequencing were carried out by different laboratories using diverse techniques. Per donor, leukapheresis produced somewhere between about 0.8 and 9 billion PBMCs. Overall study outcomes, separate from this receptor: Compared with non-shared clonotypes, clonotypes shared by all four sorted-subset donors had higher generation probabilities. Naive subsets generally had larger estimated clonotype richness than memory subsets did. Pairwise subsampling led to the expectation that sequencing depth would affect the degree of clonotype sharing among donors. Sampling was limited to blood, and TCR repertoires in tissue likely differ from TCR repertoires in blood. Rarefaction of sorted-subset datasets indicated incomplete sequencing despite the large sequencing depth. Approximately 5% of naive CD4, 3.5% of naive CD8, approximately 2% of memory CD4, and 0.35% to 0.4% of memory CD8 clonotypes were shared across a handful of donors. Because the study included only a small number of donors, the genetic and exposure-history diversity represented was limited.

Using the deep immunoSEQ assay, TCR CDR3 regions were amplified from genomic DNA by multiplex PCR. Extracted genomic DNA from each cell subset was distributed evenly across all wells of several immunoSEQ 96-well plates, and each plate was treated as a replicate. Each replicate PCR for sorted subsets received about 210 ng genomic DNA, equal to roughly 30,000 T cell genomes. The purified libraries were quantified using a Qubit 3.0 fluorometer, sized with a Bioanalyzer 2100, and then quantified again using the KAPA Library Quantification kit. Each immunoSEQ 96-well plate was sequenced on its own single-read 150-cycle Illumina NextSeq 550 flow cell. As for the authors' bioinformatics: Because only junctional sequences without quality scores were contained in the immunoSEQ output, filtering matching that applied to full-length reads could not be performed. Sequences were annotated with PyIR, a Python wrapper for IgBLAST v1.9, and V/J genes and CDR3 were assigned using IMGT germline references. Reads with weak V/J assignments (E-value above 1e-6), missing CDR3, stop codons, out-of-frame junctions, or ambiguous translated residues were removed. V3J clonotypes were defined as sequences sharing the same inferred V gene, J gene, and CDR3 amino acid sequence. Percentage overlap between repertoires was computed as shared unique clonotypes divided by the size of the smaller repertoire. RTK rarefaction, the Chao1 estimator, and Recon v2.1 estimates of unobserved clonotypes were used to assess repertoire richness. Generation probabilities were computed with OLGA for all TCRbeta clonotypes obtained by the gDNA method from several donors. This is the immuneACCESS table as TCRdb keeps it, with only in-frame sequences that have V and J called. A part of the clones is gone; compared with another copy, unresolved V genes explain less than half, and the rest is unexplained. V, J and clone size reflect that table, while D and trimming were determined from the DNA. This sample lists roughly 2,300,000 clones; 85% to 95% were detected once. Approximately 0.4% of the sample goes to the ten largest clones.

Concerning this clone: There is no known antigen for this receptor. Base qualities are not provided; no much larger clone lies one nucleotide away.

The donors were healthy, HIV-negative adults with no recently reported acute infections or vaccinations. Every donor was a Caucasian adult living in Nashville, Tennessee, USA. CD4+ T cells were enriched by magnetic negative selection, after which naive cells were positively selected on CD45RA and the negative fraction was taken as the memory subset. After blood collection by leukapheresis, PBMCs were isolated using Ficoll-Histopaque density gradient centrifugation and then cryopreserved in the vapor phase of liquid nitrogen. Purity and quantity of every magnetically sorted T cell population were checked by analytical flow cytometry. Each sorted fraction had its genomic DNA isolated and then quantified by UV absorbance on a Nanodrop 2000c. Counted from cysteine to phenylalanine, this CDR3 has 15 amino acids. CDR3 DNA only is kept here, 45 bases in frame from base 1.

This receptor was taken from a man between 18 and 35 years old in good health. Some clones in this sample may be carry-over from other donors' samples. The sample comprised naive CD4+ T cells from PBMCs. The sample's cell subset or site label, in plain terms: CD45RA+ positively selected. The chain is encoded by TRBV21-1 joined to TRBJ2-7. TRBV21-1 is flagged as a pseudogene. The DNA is TGTGCCAGCTTTCCTTTAGGAGGGGGGAACTACGAGCAGTACTTC. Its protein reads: CASFPLGGGNYEQYF.